Listed below are T cell receptor beta chains from one sample, sequenced in a study of blood T cell repertoires in COVID-19. Measured with immunoSEQ multiplex PCR; TCRdb has only the in-frame clones, and not every one. The sample shows 250,000 or so clones, about 87% of them seen only once. Sample: peripheral blood. Every receptor here comes from a man aged 25-45 years with COVID-19, enrolled during active disease. Both conserved end residues are part of each CDR3. The D gene is left open where the match is weak. Size values are once, few and many counts, or a class for expanded clones, and some rows have none.

TRBV27	TRBJ1-5	-	TRBD1	TGTGCCAGCAGTCCCCGGACAGGGAACAATCAGCCCCAGCATTTT	CASSPRTGNNQPQHF
TRBV5-6	TRBJ1-1	-	-	TGTGCCAGCACTCGGCGAGGGGGCACTGAAGCTTTCTTT	CASTRRGGTEAFF
TRBV4-2	TRBJ2-7	-	TRBD1	TGTGCCAGCAGCCAACCGAGGGACAGGGCAACCTACGAGCAGTACTTC	CASSQPRDRATYEQYF
TRBV18	TRBJ1-1	-	-	TGTGCCAGCAAGGAACTAAACACTGAAGCTTTCTTT	CASKELNTEAFF
TRBV6-5	TRBJ2-3	-	-	TGTGCCAGCCTAGGTACAGATACGCAGTATTTT	CASLGTDTQYF
TRBV27	TRBJ2-7	-	TRBD2	TGTGCCAGCAGCATGTCTCTTAGCGGGAGTTTGAACGAGCAGTACTTC	CASSMSLSGSLNEQYF
TRBV11-3	TRBJ1-3	-	TRBD1	TGTGCCAGCAGCCCGGGGACAGGGAGGACTCGCGGAAACACCATATATTTT	CASSPGTGRTRGNTIYF
TRBV5-6	TRBJ1-2	-	-	TGTGCCAGCAGCTTGTTGGCAGGGGAAGCCCTTGGCTACACCTTC	CASSLLAGEALGYTF
TRBV5-1	TRBJ1-2	-	TRBD1	TGCGCCAGCAGCCCAGGACAGGGGTATGGCTACACCTTC	CASSPGQGYGYTF
TRBV9	TRBJ2-7	few	TRBD1	TGTGCCAGCAGCGCGACAGGGGGATCCTACGAGCAGTACTTC	CASSATGGSYEQYF
TRBV7-3	TRBJ2-1	once	-	TGTGCCAGCAGCTCCCCCCGAGGTAGCGGAATCAATGAGCAGTTCTTC	CASSSPRGSGINEQFF
TRBV12-3/TRBV12-4	TRBJ1-4	-	-	TGTGCCAGCACCCCCCGGAGTAATGAAAAACTGTTTTTT	CASTPRSNEKLFF
TRBV5-4	TRBJ2-7	few	-	TGTGCCAGCAGCACAGGGAGCCGCGAGCAGTACTTC	CASSTGSREQYF
TRBV4-2	TRBJ2-7	-	-	TGTGCCAGCAGTCCAAGAGATCAGGGGCTCTACGAGCAGTACTTC	CASSPRDQGLYEQYF
TRBV6-5	TRBJ2-1	-	TRBD1	TGTGCCAGCAGTTACTATGGGACAGGAACCTACAATGAGCAGTTCTTC	CASSYYGTGTYNEQFF
TRBV4-3	TRBJ2-7	-	-	TGCGCCAGCAGCTACCTCTCAGGGTTGGGGTACGAGCAGTACTTC	CASSYLSGLGYEQYF
TRBV5-4	TRBJ1-3	-	TRBD1	TGTGCCAGCAGCTTTTGGACAGGGGGTGGTAGAAACACCATATATTTT	CASSFWTGGGRNTIYF
TRBV9	TRBJ1-2	-	-	TGTGCCAGCAGCGGTCAGGATCCCGGCCTCTCTAAGGGCTACACCTTC	CASSGQDPGLSKGYTF
TRBV21-1	TRBJ1-1	-	-	TGTGCCAGCAGCGCCCTATCGGGGGGGAACACTGAAGCTTTCTTT	CASSALSGGNTEAFF
TRBV12-3/TRBV12-4	TRBJ2-7	-	TRBD2	TGTGCCAGCAGTTTCGCGGGAGGTGGAGAGCAGTACTTC	CASSFAGGGEQYF
TRBV4-2	TRBJ1-5	-	-	TGTGCCAGCAGCCAAGATAAGAGGGCCCATAGCAATCAGCCCCAGCATTTT	CASSQDKRAHSNQPQHF
TRBV11-3	TRBJ2-7	-	TRBD1	TGTGCCAGCAGCCTAGAAAAGGGACAGGGGAATTACGAGCAGTACTTC	CASSLEKGQGNYEQYF
TRBV5-1	TRBJ2-5	-	TRBD2	TGCGCCAGCAGCTTTACGGCGGGAGAAGGGGAGACCCAGTACTTC	CASSFTAGEGETQYF
TRBV20-1	TRBJ2-7	-	-	TGCAGTGCTCACTCCTTAGAGCAGTACTTC	CSAHSLEQYF
TRBV5-8	TRBJ1-5	-	TRBD1	TGTGCCAGCAGCCATCAACCGACAGGGGGGATTCATAGCAATCAGCCCCAGCATTTT	CASSHQPTGGIHSNQPQHF
TRBV28	TRBJ1-1	-	-	TGTGCCAGCAGTTTATTCAGTACGGGGAACACTGAAGCTTTCTTT	CASSLFSTGNTEAFF
TRBV3-1/TRBV3-2	TRBJ1-2	-	-	TGTGCCAGCAGCCAAGTACAGGAGTCCTATGGCTACACCTTC	CASSQVQESYGYTF
TRBV6-2/TRBV6-3	TRBJ2-6	-	TRBD1	TGTGCCAGCAGTACACAGGGGGCTGGGGCCAACGTCCTGACTTTC	CASSTQGAGANVLTF
TRBV7-3	TRBJ2-1	-	-	TGTGCCAGCAGCTTAGGCCACCCCAATGAGCAGTTCTTC	CASSLGHPNEQFF
TRBV5-4	TRBJ1-6	-	-	TGTGCCAGCAGCCTCGGGGGAAGCTCCTATAATTCACCCCTCCACTTT	CASSLGGSSYNSPLHF
TRBV12-3/TRBV12-4	TRBJ2-2	-	-	TGTGCCAGCACCGCAACAGAGACCGGGGAGCTGTTTTTT	CASTATETGELFF
TRBV29-1	TRBJ2-7	-	-	TGCAGCGTAAGTTCTACAGGTCTTTCCTACGAGCAGTACTTC	CSVSSTGLSYEQYF
TRBV5-1	TRBJ1-2	few	-	TGCGCCAGCAGGGGGGGGCCAAACTATGGCTACACCTTC	CASRGGPNYGYTF
TRBV6-6	TRBJ2-7	-	-	TGTGCCAGTTCAAACAGGGATCAAACCCCCTACGAGCAGTACTTC	CASSNRDQTPYEQYF
TRBV18	TRBJ2-1	-	-	TGTGCCAGCTCACCACGAAGGCAGACTTACAATGAGCAGTTCTTC	CASSPRRQTYNEQFF
TRBV6-5	TRBJ1-2	-	-	TGTGCCAGCAGTTACTCGTTCGGGGGAATGCAGGGCTACACCTTC	CASSYSFGGMQGYTF
TRBV7-8	TRBJ1-2	-	TRBD1	TGTGCCAGCAGCTTAGCGTTGGGGACAGGGGTTTATGGCTACACCTTC	CASSLALGTGVYGYTF
TRBV9	TRBJ1-2	-	TRBD1	TGTGCCAGCCAGGACAGGGACTCATCCCGCGGCTACACCTTC	CASQDRDSSRGYTF
TRBV25-1	TRBJ2-3	-	TRBD2	TGTGCCAGCAGTGCCTACACCGGGGGGGCCGATACGCAGTATTTT	CASSAYTGGADTQYF
TRBV5-5	TRBJ1-6	-	-	TGTGCCAGCAGCCAACTTAGACAGGCGAGGGATTCACCCCTCCACTTT	CASSQLRQARDSPLHF
TRBV9	TRBJ1-2	-	TRBD1	TGTGCCAGCAGTCATAACCGGGACAGGGGGCCCCGGAACTATGGCTACACCTTC	CASSHNRDRGPRNYGYTF
TRBV18	TRBJ1-5	-	-	TGTGCCAGCTCCCGCAGGGACACGGATCAGCCCCAGCATTTT	CASSRRDTDQPQHF
TRBV6-2/TRBV6-3	TRBJ2-1	-	TRBD2	TGTGCCAGCAGTCATTACCGGGGGGGCCTCCACAATGAGCAGTTCTTC	CASSHYRGGLHNEQFF
TRBV18	TRBJ1-1	once	-	TGTGCCAGCTCAGAAGGGAGGATAGAAGCTTTCTTT	CASSEGRIEAFF
TRBV7-9	TRBJ2-7	once	TRBD1	TGTGCCAGCAGTCGGGGACAGACCTTCTACGAGCAGTACTTC	CASSRGQTFYEQYF
TRBV7-9	TRBJ1-1	-	TRBD1	TGTGCCAGCAGCTTAACGGGACAGGGTCACACTGAAGCTTTCTTT	CASSLTGQGHTEAFF
TRBV27	TRBJ1-5	-	TRBD1	TGTGCCAGCAGTTGGTCGGGACAGGGCAATCAGCCCCAGCATTTT	CASSWSGQGNQPQHF
TRBV19	TRBJ2-7	-	TRBD1	TGTGCCAGTAGTATAGGACAGGGGAGCCACTCCTACGAGCAGTACTTC	CASSIGQGSHSYEQYF
TRBV21-1	TRBJ2-1	-	-	TGTGCCAGCAGCAAAGTCTCTAGCGGGAATGCCAACGAGCAGTTCTTC	CASSKVSSGNANEQFF
TRBV5-6	TRBJ2-7	-	-	TGTGCCAGCAGCTTGGACCCACCCGGCAGGGGTGGCTACGAGCAGTACTTC	CASSLDPPGRGGYEQYF
TRBV28	TRBJ2-7	-	TRBD2	TGTGCCAGCAGTCATAGTTTAGCGGGAGGGCCGAGCTACGAGCAGTACTTC	CASSHSLAGGPSYEQYF
TRBV7-2	TRBJ1-2	few	-	TGTGCCAGCAGTCGATTATGGGATAACAGGGCCAACTATGGCTACACCTTC	CASSRLWDNRANYGYTF
TRBV6-2/TRBV6-3	TRBJ1-3	-	-	TGTGCCAGCAGCTTCGGACAGACTGGAAACACCATATATTTT	CASSFGQTGNTIYF
TRBV19	TRBJ1-5	-	TRBD1	TGTGCCAGTAGTATGTCGAAATCCGGGACAGGGGCCTCGGGCAATCAGCCCCAGCATTTT	CASSMSKSGTGASGNQPQHF
TRBV7-9	TRBJ1-1	-	TRBD1	TGTGCCAGCAACCCTCCTCTTGGACAGGGATTAGTGGAAGCTTTCTTT	CASNPPLGQGLVEAFF
TRBV6-6	TRBJ2-1	-	-	TGTGCCAGCAGTTACTCCGATGAGCAGTTCTTC	CASSYSDEQFF
TRBV30	TRBJ1-2	-	-	TGTGCCTGGAGTGCAGGGAACTATGGCTACACCTTC	CAWSAGNYGYTF
TRBV28	TRBJ2-7	-	-	TGTGCCAGCAGTTTACAGCGGGCCAGGATCTACGAGCAGTACTTC	CASSLQRARIYEQYF
TRBV9	TRBJ2-1	-	TRBD1	TGTGCCGGATCACCCGGGACAGCGCCCTACAATGAGCAGTTCTTC	CAGSPGTAPYNEQFF